Listed below are T cell receptor beta chains from one sample, sequenced in a study of radiotherapy plus CTLA-4 blockade in lung cancer. This table comes from immunoSEQ multiplex PCR, and its TCRdb copy is limited to in-frame clones, with some not included. The data hold tens of thousands of clones, with 77% observed a single time. The sample consisted of peripheral blood, taken from a patient treated with radiotherapy plus ipilimumab. These receptors were obtained from a human donor with non-small cell lung cancer who had a partial response to radiotherapy plus ipilimumab. Both conserved end residues are part of each CDR3. Each record gives: V gene, J gene, clone size, D gene, CDR3 DNA, CDR3 protein. A D gene is named only where the DNA matches it firmly. The size entry is marked missing in some rows and otherwise reads once, few, many or a size class.

V: TRBV19; J: TRBJ1-2; size: NA; D: NA; DNA: TGTGCCAGTACGCCGGCAGGGGAAGGTGGCTACACCTTC; CDR3: CASTPAGEGGYTF
V: TRBV10-3; J: TRBJ2-7; size: NA; D: TRBD1; DNA: TGTGCCATCAGGGTGGGACAGACCTACGAGCAGTACTTC; CDR3: CAIRVGQTYEQYF
V: TRBV16; J: TRBJ2-7; size: NA; D: TRBD1; DNA: TGTGCCAGCAGCCAACGGACAGGAGGCTACGAGCAGTACTTC; CDR3: CASSQRTGGYEQYF
V: TRBV28; J: TRBJ1-5; size: NA; D: NA; DNA: TGTGCCAGCAGTTTGGGGGCCCAGCCAGGCAATCAGCCCCAGCATTTT; CDR3: CASSLGAQPGNQPQHF
V: TRBV2; J: TRBJ1-1; size: few; D: TRBD1; DNA: TGTGCCAGCATATGGACAGGGGGCACTGAAGCTTTCTTT; CDR3: CASIWTGGTEAFF
V: TRBV6-1; J: TRBJ1-4; size: NA; D: NA; DNA: TGTGCCAGCAGTGAAGGGCCACTAGCAACTAATGAAAAACTGTTTTTT; CDR3: CASSEGPLATNEKLFF
V: TRBV27; J: TRBJ1-1; size: NA; D: NA; DNA: TGTGCCAGCAGTTTCAACGGGGGGCAAGCTTTCTTT; CDR3: CASSFNGGQAFF
V: TRBV10-3; J: TRBJ2-5; size: NA; D: TRBD2; DNA: TGTGCCATCAGTGAGGCTAGCGGGGGGGCATGGGAGACCCAGTACTTC; CDR3: CAISEASGGAWETQYF
V: TRBV14; J: TRBJ2-5; size: NA; D: TRBD2; DNA: TGTGCCAGCAGCCAAGAGGGGCAAGGACTAGCGGAGACCCAGTACTTC; CDR3: CASSQEGQGLAETQYF
V: TRBV7-2; J: TRBJ2-1; size: NA; D: NA; DNA: TGTGCCAGCAGCCGCTTGGGGGGCCTAGCGGAGACCTACAATGAGCAGTTCTTC; CDR3: CASSRLGGLAETYNEQFF
V: TRBV25-1; J: TRBJ1-1; size: NA; D: NA; DNA: TGTGCCAGCAGTGCCCCTTGGGGGGGGAACACTGAAGCTTTCTTT; CDR3: CASSAPWGGNTEAFF
V: TRBV7-2; J: TRBJ1-2; size: NA; D: TRBD1; DNA: TGTGCCAGCAGCTTAGTCCGGACAGGGGGAATCAACTATGGCTACACCTTC; CDR3: CASSLVRTGGINYGYTF
V: TRBV6-1; J: TRBJ2-5; size: once; D: NA; DNA: TGTGCCAGCAGTGAAGCGCGAAAGGGAGGAGAGACCCAGTACTTC; CDR3: CASSEARKGGETQYF
V: TRBV19; J: TRBJ2-1; size: NA; D: TRBD1; DNA: TGTGCCAGTATTCAGAGACGGGACAGGGGGGACAATGAGCAGTTCTTC; CDR3: CASIQRRDRGDNEQFF
V: TRBV5-4; J: TRBJ1-2; size: NA; D: TRBD1; DNA: TGTGCCAGCAGATTACAGGGGGCGGCTTATGGCTACACCTTC; CDR3: CASRLQGAAYGYTF
V: TRBV11-2; J: TRBJ1-5; size: NA; D: NA; DNA: TGTGCCAGCAGCCCGGGGGGGCCGAGGGCCCAGCATTTT; CDR3: CASSPGGPRAQHF
V: TRBV21-1; J: TRBJ1-2; size: few; D: NA; DNA: TGTGCCAGCAGACCAGTGTGCTACACCTTC; CDR3: CASRPVCYTF
V: TRBV27; J: TRBJ2-3; size: NA; D: TRBD1; DNA: TGTGCCAGCAGTTTGGGACAGACAGATACGCAGTATTTT; CDR3: CASSLGQTDTQYF
V: TRBV7-3; J: TRBJ2-2; size: NA; D: NA; DNA: TGTGCCAGCAGCCTGACAGGTCCCACCGGGGAGCTGTTTTTT; CDR3: CASSLTGPTGELFF
V: TRBV19; J: TRBJ2-3; size: NA; D: TRBD2; DNA: TGTGCCAGTGGGTTTAGCGGGACAGATACGCAGTATTTT; CDR3: CASGFSGTDTQYF
V: TRBV4-2; J: TRBJ1-2; size: NA; D: NA; DNA: TGTGCCAGCAGCCTACCCGCGGCCGGGTATGGCTACACCTTC; CDR3: CASSLPAAGYGYTF
V: TRBV4-2; J: TRBJ1-4; size: NA; D: TRBD1; DNA: TGTGCCAGCAGCCAAGTGACAGGGAAAACTAATGAAAAACTGTTTTTT; CDR3: CASSQVTGKTNEKLFF
V: TRBV28; J: TRBJ1-1; size: few; D: TRBD1; DNA: TGTGCCAGCAGTTTTGGGCAGGGGGGTACTGAAGCTTTCTTT; CDR3: CASSFGQGGTEAFF
V: TRBV5-6; J: TRBJ1-1; size: NA; D: TRBD1; DNA: TGTGCCACCACAGGGGACGGTTCGGGGACTGAAGCTTTCTTT; CDR3: CATTGDGSGTEAFF
V: TRBV9; J: TRBJ2-5; size: NA; D: TRBD2; DNA: TGTGCCAGCAGCTCCAGGACTAGCGGGGGTGAGACCCAGTACTTC; CDR3: CASSSRTSGGETQYF
V: TRBV4-1; J: TRBJ1-1; size: few; D: TRBD1; DNA: TGCGCCAGCACAGGGGGCGAAGGAGACACTGAAGCTTTCTTT; CDR3: CASTGGEGDTEAFF
V: TRBV5-4; J: TRBJ1-6; size: once; D: TRBD1; DNA: TGTGCCAGCAGCTCGACAGGGGGTACGGCCAATTCACCCCTCCACTTT; CDR3: CASSSTGGTANSPLHF
V: TRBV19; J: TRBJ2-1; size: NA; D: NA; DNA: TGTGCCAGTAGTATGGGCAACTCGCGTCACGATGAGCAGTTCTTC; CDR3: CASSMGNSRHDEQFF
V: TRBV19; J: TRBJ2-7; size: NA; D: NA; DNA: TGTGCCAGTAGTATAAGGGTTGGAGGGGTAGAGCAGTACTTC; CDR3: CASSIRVGGVEQYF
V: TRBV7-2; J: TRBJ2-5; size: NA; D: TRBD2; DNA: TGTGCCAGCAGCTTAGGACTAGCCCCAGGGACCCAGTACTTC; CDR3: CASSLGLAPGTQYF
V: TRBV5-1; J: TRBJ1-1; size: NA; D: TRBD1; DNA: TGCGCCAGCAGCTTTGGACAGGGACGCACTGAAGCTTTCTTT; CDR3: CASSFGQGRTEAFF
V: TRBV4-2; J: TRBJ2-4; size: NA; D: NA; DNA: TGTGCCAGCAGCCAAGACGAAGGAGTTTTTGCCAAAAACATTCAGTACTTC; CDR3: CASSQDEGVFAKNIQYF
V: TRBV6-5; J: TRBJ2-7; size: NA; D: TRBD2; DNA: TGTGCCAGCAGTTACTCGGCTACTAGCGGGGGGAACGAGCAGTACTTC; CDR3: CASSYSATSGGNEQYF
V: TRBV4-3; J: TRBJ1-3; size: NA; D: NA; DNA: TGCGCCAGCAGCCAAGATCCACAGGTCTCTGGAAACACCATATATTTT; CDR3: CASSQDPQVSGNTIYF
V: TRBV10-3; J: TRBJ1-6; size: once; D: TRBD1; DNA: TGTGCCTCGGACAGGAGGGATTCACCCCTCCACTTT; CDR3: CASDRRDSPLHF
V: TRBV6-1; J: TRBJ2-2; size: NA; D: TRBD1; DNA: TGTGCCAGCAGCAGAGGACAGGGAGGCACCGGGGAGCTGTTTTTT; CDR3: CASSRGQGGTGELFF
V: TRBV2; J: TRBJ1-2; size: NA; D: NA; DNA: TGTGCCAGCAGTGAAGGACTGTACTATGGCTACACCTTC; CDR3: CASSEGLYYGYTF
V: TRBV5-1; J: TRBJ2-2; size: few; D: TRBD1; DNA: TGCGCCAGCAGCCCCGGACAGGGGATGTACGGGGAGCTGTTTTTT; CDR3: CASSPGQGMYGELFF
V: TRBV5-6; J: TRBJ1-5; size: few; D: NA; DNA: TGTGCCAGCAGCTTGCGTAGCAATCAGCCCCAGCATTTT; CDR3: CASSLRSNQPQHF
V: TRBV2; J: TRBJ2-1; size: few; D: NA; DNA: TGTGCCAGCAGTGAAATAGGGGGCTCCTACAATGAGCAGTTCTTC; CDR3: CASSEIGGSYNEQFF
V: TRBV9; J: TRBJ1-3; size: NA; D: NA; DNA: TGTGCCAGCAGCGTAGACGGGGGGTTCGGACACCTTTCCGGAAACACCATATATTTT; CDR3: CASSVDGGFGHLSGNTIYF
V: TRBV6-5; J: TRBJ1-1; size: NA; D: TRBD1; DNA: TGTGCCAGCAGATCAACAACAGGGGGCCAGGCTTTCTTT; CDR3: CASRSTTGGQAFF
V: TRBV19; J: TRBJ2-2; size: NA; D: TRBD1; DNA: TGTGCCAGTAGTTCCCGGACAGGGAACACCGGGGAGCTGTTTTTT; CDR3: CASSSRTGNTGELFF
V: TRBV5-1; J: TRBJ2-7; size: NA; D: TRBD1; DNA: TGCGCCAGCAGCTTTCTCCTGGGACAGGAGAACGAGCAGTACTTC; CDR3: CASSFLLGQENEQYF
V: TRBV19; J: TRBJ1-4; size: NA; D: TRBD1; DNA: TGTGCCAGTAGTGGACAGGTTGCAACTAATGAAAAACTGTTTTTT; CDR3: CASSGQVATNEKLFF
V: TRBV5-1; J: TRBJ2-1; size: few; D: TRBD1; DNA: TGCGCCAGCAGCCCAGGGACAGGGGGATACAATGAGCAGTTCTTC; CDR3: CASSPGTGGYNEQFF
V: TRBV5-1; J: TRBJ2-5; size: NA; D: NA; DNA: TGCGCCAGCAGCTTGGACGCCAGAAAAGAGACCCAGTACTTC; CDR3: CASSLDARKETQYF
V: TRBV21-1; J: TRBJ1-1; size: NA; D: NA; DNA: TGTGCCAGCACCCCTTCCGGGACAGGGATCGCTGAAGCTTTCTTT; CDR3: CASTPSGTGIAEAFF
V: TRBV5-4; J: TRBJ2-7; size: NA; D: NA; DNA: TGTGCCAGCAGCTTGGCGGGGGGCGTGTACGAGCAGTACTTC; CDR3: CASSLAGGVYEQYF
V: TRBV19; J: TRBJ2-7; size: NA; D: TRBD1; DNA: TGTGCCAGTAGTATATCATGGACAGGGGGAACCTACGAGCAGTACTTC; CDR3: CASSISWTGGTYEQYF
V: TRBV7-8; J: TRBJ2-7; size: NA; D: TRBD1; DNA: TGTGCCAGCAGCAGCAGACCGAGGGGGCTGACCTACGAGCAGTACTTC; CDR3: CASSSRPRGLTYEQYF
V: TRBV2; J: TRBJ2-3; size: NA; D: NA; DNA: TGTGCCAGCAGTGCAGGGAGGCCAGGAAATACGCAGTATTTT; CDR3: CASSAGRPGNTQYF
V: TRBV30; J: TRBJ2-7; size: NA; D: TRBD1; DNA: TGTGCCTGGGCCCTACAGGGGGCGACGGGGGAGCAGTACTTC; CDR3: CAWALQGATGEQYF
V: TRBV11-2; J: TRBJ1-5; size: NA; D: NA; DNA: TGTGCCAGCAGCTTACAGGGGATGGGCAATCAGCCCCAGCATTTT; CDR3: CASSLQGMGNQPQHF
V: TRBV5-1; J: TRBJ1-2; size: NA; D: TRBD1; DNA: TGCGCCAGCAGCCATTTGGGACAGGGGGTTTTAAATCGGGACTATGGCTACACCTTC; CDR3: CASSHLGQGVLNRDYGYTF